The rows below give T cell receptor beta chains drawn from one sample of a study of shared clonotypes between healthy human individuals. Only in-frame clones appear in the TCRdb table, and some are missing; sequencing was by immunoSEQ multiplex PCR. Among hundreds of thousands of clones listed, about 95% were seen once. The sequenced sample was naive CD8+ T cells sorted from blood. Source of these receptors: a woman aged 30 to 39 in good health. Both conserved end residues are part of each CDR3. Each record gives: V gene, D gene, clone size, J gene, CDR3 DNA, CDR3 protein. D genes are given only for firm matches. Expanded clones are given a class, and other clones once, few, many or no size at all.

v_gene: TRBV6-1
d_gene: TRBD1
abundance: once
j_gene: TRBJ2-2
CDR3nt: TGTGCCAGCAAAGAGGGACAGAATACCGGGGAGCTGTTTTTT
CDR3aa: CASKEGQNTGELFF

v_gene: TRBV29-1
d_gene: NA
abundance: NA
j_gene: TRBJ2-1
CDR3nt: TGCAGCGTTTACTTAGCGGAGATCTCCTACAATGAGCAGTTCTTC
CDR3aa: CSVYLAEISYNEQFF

v_gene: TRBV6-5
d_gene: NA
abundance: NA
j_gene: TRBJ2-2
CDR3nt: TGTGCCAGCAGAGATAAGGACGCGAACACCGGGGAGCTGTTTTTT
CDR3aa: CASRDKDANTGELFF

v_gene: TRBV13
d_gene: TRBD1
abundance: NA
j_gene: TRBJ1-2
CDR3nt: TGTGCCAGCAGCTTAGGAAGGGGGCTTGGCGGCTACACCTTC
CDR3aa: CASSLGRGLGGYTF

v_gene: TRBV28
d_gene: NA
abundance: NA
j_gene: TRBJ1-5
CDR3nt: TGTGCCAGCAGTCCCCACCGGGGAGGTCGGCCCCAGCATTTT
CDR3aa: CASSPHRGGRPQHF

v_gene: TRBV18
d_gene: TRBD2
abundance: NA
j_gene: TRBJ2-2
CDR3nt: TGTGCCAGCTCACCACCGGTGAGCGGGAGAGCCCCCGGGGAGCTGTTTTTT
CDR3aa: CASSPPVSGRAPGELFF

v_gene: TRBV7-8
d_gene: NA
abundance: NA
j_gene: TRBJ2-2
CDR3nt: TGTGCCAGCAGCCCCTTATCGGGGTTACCCGGGGAGCTGTTTTTT
CDR3aa: CASSPLSGLPGELFF

v_gene: TRBV9
d_gene: NA
abundance: NA
j_gene: TRBJ2-1
CDR3nt: TGTGCCAGCAGCGTAGGACGGGAGCAGTTCTTC
CDR3aa: CASSVGREQFF

v_gene: TRBV27
d_gene: NA
abundance: NA
j_gene: TRBJ2-7
CDR3nt: TGTGCCAGCAGTTACGGACTCAAACTCGAGCAGTACTTC
CDR3aa: CASSYGLKLEQYF

v_gene: TRBV4-1
d_gene: TRBD1
abundance: NA
j_gene: TRBJ1-5
CDR3nt: TGCGCCAGCAGCCAAGAAGGCCAGGGGGGCAATCAGCCCCAGCATTTT
CDR3aa: CASSQEGQGGNQPQHF

v_gene: TRBV13
d_gene: NA
abundance: NA
j_gene: TRBJ2-2
CDR3nt: TGTGCCAGCAGCTTATTTGGGGAGCTGTTTTTT
CDR3aa: CASSLFGELFF

v_gene: TRBV18
d_gene: NA
abundance: once
j_gene: TRBJ1-6
CDR3nt: TGTGCCAGCTCACTATCACAGGGCGCCAATTCACCCCTCCACTTT
CDR3aa: CASSLSQGANSPLHF

v_gene: TRBV10-2
d_gene: TRBD2
abundance: NA
j_gene: TRBJ2-3
CDR3nt: TGCGCCAGCAGTGAGTCCCTAGCGGGAGTTCCAGATACGCAGTATTTT
CDR3aa: CASSESLAGVPDTQYF

v_gene: TRBV5-1
d_gene: TRBD1
abundance: NA
j_gene: TRBJ1-1
CDR3nt: TGCGCCAGCACCGGGACAGGTTTAACTGAAGCTTTCTTT
CDR3aa: CASTGTGLTEAFF

v_gene: TRBV7-8
d_gene: TRBD2
abundance: once
j_gene: TRBJ2-1
CDR3nt: TGTGCCAGCACCGGGGGGCCGGGACTAGGTCTATACAATGAGCAGTTCTTC
CDR3aa: CASTGGPGLGLYNEQFF

v_gene: TRBV7-9
d_gene: TRBD2
abundance: few
j_gene: TRBJ2-7
CDR3nt: TGTGCCAGCAGCTCGGGACTAGCGGGATTTTACGAGCAGTACTTC
CDR3aa: CASSSGLAGFYEQYF

v_gene: TRBV4-1
d_gene: NA
abundance: NA
j_gene: TRBJ1-5
CDR3nt: TGCGCCAGCAGCCAAGTAGTTAATCAGCCCCAGCATTTT
CDR3aa: CASSQVVNQPQHF

v_gene: TRBV27
d_gene: NA
abundance: once
j_gene: TRBJ2-7
CDR3nt: TGTGCCAGCAGTTTATCCCCGGTCTACGAGCAGTACTTC
CDR3aa: CASSLSPVYEQYF

v_gene: TRBV13
d_gene: TRBD1
abundance: NA
j_gene: TRBJ1-2
CDR3nt: TGTGCCAGCAGCGCCCGGGACAGGGTAATGCTCTATGGCTACACCTTC
CDR3aa: CASSARDRVMLYGYTF

v_gene: TRBV28
d_gene: NA
abundance: few
j_gene: TRBJ2-1
CDR3nt: TGTGCCAGCAGTTTGCCCTTCGGCGACAATGAGCAGTTCTTC
CDR3aa: CASSLPFGDNEQFF

v_gene: TRBV9
d_gene: NA
abundance: NA
j_gene: TRBJ1-3
CDR3nt: TGTGCCAGCAGCCCAACAGGGCCCCGGGACACCATATATTTT
CDR3aa: CASSPTGPRDTIYF

v_gene: TRBV27
d_gene: NA
abundance: NA
j_gene: TRBJ2-5
CDR3nt: TGTGCCAGCAGTTTAGTCAGTGGGTCGGAGACCCAGTACTTC
CDR3aa: CASSLVSGSETQYF

v_gene: TRBV6-5
d_gene: NA
abundance: NA
j_gene: TRBJ2-1
CDR3nt: TGTGCCAGCAGTTACTCGACAGCGGACCTATACAATGAGCAGTTCTTC
CDR3aa: CASSYSTADLYNEQFF

v_gene: TRBV9
d_gene: NA
abundance: NA
j_gene: TRBJ1-3
CDR3nt: TGTGCCAGCAGCCAAGGGGATGGAAACACCATATATTTT
CDR3aa: CASSQGDGNTIYF

v_gene: TRBV7-9
d_gene: NA
abundance: NA
j_gene: TRBJ2-7
CDR3nt: TGTGCCAGCAGCTGGAGGCCTCTCGAGCAGTACTTC
CDR3aa: CASSWRPLEQYF

v_gene: TRBV5-6
d_gene: TRBD1
abundance: NA
j_gene: TRBJ2-1
CDR3nt: TGTGCCAGCAGCCCGCTGGGGGGCAGGGGGCCAAATGAGCAGTTCTTC
CDR3aa: CASSPLGGRGPNEQFF

v_gene: TRBV7-8
d_gene: NA
abundance: NA
j_gene: TRBJ2-7
CDR3nt: TGTGCCAGCAGCTTAGGTGGCATTACCTCCTACGAGCAGTACTTC
CDR3aa: CASSLGGITSYEQYF

v_gene: TRBV19
d_gene: NA
abundance: NA
j_gene: TRBJ1-1
CDR3nt: TGTGCCAGTAGTATAGAACTGTCGGGGAGCACTGAAGCTTTCTTT
CDR3aa: CASSIELSGSTEAFF

v_gene: TRBV27
d_gene: NA
abundance: NA
j_gene: TRBJ2-7
CDR3nt: TGTGCCAGCGGTTTTAAAAGCGGTACCTCCTACGAGCAGTACTTC
CDR3aa: CASGFKSGTSYEQYF

v_gene: TRBV14
d_gene: NA
abundance: NA
j_gene: TRBJ2-7
CDR3nt: TGTGCCAGCAGCATCGACAATTCCTACGAGCAGTACTTC
CDR3aa: CASSIDNSYEQYF

v_gene: TRBV18
d_gene: TRBD1
abundance: NA
j_gene: TRBJ1-1
CDR3nt: TGTGCCAGCTCACCACCGCGGACAGGGGTCACTGAAGCTTTCTTT
CDR3aa: CASSPPRTGVTEAFF

v_gene: TRBV27
d_gene: TRBD1
abundance: NA
j_gene: TRBJ2-7
CDR3nt: TGTGCCAGCAGTTCCCAGGACAGGACCTACGAGCAGTACTTC
CDR3aa: CASSSQDRTYEQYF

v_gene: TRBV7-9
d_gene: TRBD2
abundance: NA
j_gene: TRBJ2-7
CDR3nt: TGTGCCAGCAGCATCACTAGCGGGAGGGCCGCCTACGAGCAGTACTTC
CDR3aa: CASSITSGRAAYEQYF

v_gene: TRBV7-9
d_gene: TRBD1
abundance: once
j_gene: TRBJ1-5
CDR3nt: TGTGCCAGCAGCTTAGGCAGGGGGCTGGTTCAGCCCCAGCATTTT
CDR3aa: CASSLGRGLVQPQHF

v_gene: TRBV13
d_gene: NA
abundance: NA
j_gene: TRBJ2-7
CDR3nt: TGTGCCAGCAGCTTACAGGGTCACGAGCAGTACTTC
CDR3aa: CASSLQGHEQYF

v_gene: TRBV29-1
d_gene: TRBD1
abundance: NA
j_gene: TRBJ1-2
CDR3nt: TGCAGCGCTTCCCCCGAAGGGGACAGTAATGGCTACACCTTC
CDR3aa: CSASPEGDSNGYTF

v_gene: TRBV27
d_gene: TRBD2
abundance: NA
j_gene: TRBJ2-7
CDR3nt: TGTGCCAGCAGTTTATCTCTAGCGGGAGCTTACGAGCAGTACTTC
CDR3aa: CASSLSLAGAYEQYF

v_gene: TRBV4-1
d_gene: NA
abundance: NA
j_gene: TRBJ2-7
CDR3nt: TGCGCCAGCAGCCCTCGGGTCGGCTACGAGCAGTACTTC
CDR3aa: CASSPRVGYEQYF

v_gene: TRBV27
d_gene: TRBD2
abundance: NA
j_gene: TRBJ2-1
CDR3nt: TGTGCCAGCAGTTCGACTAGCGGGGGGACAAATGAGCAGTTCTTC
CDR3aa: CASSSTSGGTNEQFF

v_gene: TRBV28
d_gene: TRBD2
abundance: NA
j_gene: TRBJ2-3
CDR3nt: TGTGCCAGCAGTTTTAGCGGGAGGGCCGGGGATACGCAGTATTTT
CDR3aa: CASSFSGRAGDTQYF

v_gene: TRBV15
d_gene: TRBD1
abundance: NA
j_gene: TRBJ2-7
CDR3nt: TGTGCCACCAGCACACCGGGACAGCCTAACGAGCAGTACTTC
CDR3aa: CATSTPGQPNEQYF

v_gene: TRBV20-1
d_gene: NA
abundance: NA
j_gene: TRBJ2-3
CDR3nt: TGCAGTGCTCAGGCAGATACGCAGTATTTT
CDR3aa: CSAQADTQYF

v_gene: TRBV9
d_gene: NA
abundance: NA
j_gene: TRBJ1-3
CDR3nt: TGTGCCAGCAGCGAGTGGGGGGACTCTGGAAACACCATATATTTT
CDR3aa: CASSEWGDSGNTIYF

v_gene: TRBV28
d_gene: NA
abundance: NA
j_gene: TRBJ2-1
CDR3nt: TGTGCCAGCAGTTTTAGGGGTCTTACCTACAATGAGCAGTTCTTC
CDR3aa: CASSFRGLTYNEQFF

v_gene: TRBV4-1
d_gene: TRBD2
abundance: NA
j_gene: TRBJ2-7
CDR3nt: TGCGCCAGCAGCCAAGTGTTTTCTAGCGGGGCCTACGAGCAGTACTTC
CDR3aa: CASSQVFSSGAYEQYF

v_gene: TRBV30
d_gene: TRBD1
abundance: NA
j_gene: TRBJ1-1
CDR3nt: TGTGCCTGGAGTGGGACAGGGCGGGACGAAGCTTTCTTT
CDR3aa: CAWSGTGRDEAFF

v_gene: TRBV7-9
d_gene: NA
abundance: NA
j_gene: TRBJ2-7
CDR3nt: TGTGCCAGCGCGGATTTCCTGGGGCCCGGGTACGAGCAGTACTTC
CDR3aa: CASADFLGPGYEQYF

v_gene: TRBV5-4
d_gene: TRBD1
abundance: NA
j_gene: TRBJ1-1
CDR3nt: TGTGCCAGCAGCAGCGGACAGGGAGACACTGAAGCTTTCTTT
CDR3aa: CASSSGQGDTEAFF

v_gene: TRBV10-1
d_gene: TRBD1
abundance: NA
j_gene: TRBJ1-2
CDR3nt: TGCGCCAGCAGTGATACAGGGGCGGATGGCTACACCTTC
CDR3aa: CASSDTGADGYTF

v_gene: TRBV28
d_gene: NA
abundance: NA
j_gene: TRBJ1-6
CDR3nt: TGTGCCAGCAGTTTATCCCCAGGGTCCTATAATTCACCCCTCCACTTT
CDR3aa: CASSLSPGSYNSPLHF

v_gene: TRBV19
d_gene: TRBD1
abundance: NA
j_gene: TRBJ1-1
CDR3nt: TGTGCCAGTAGTAGTATACCAGGGGGTCGAAACACTGAAGCTTTCTTT
CDR3aa: CASSSIPGGRNTEAFF

v_gene: TRBV9
d_gene: NA
abundance: NA
j_gene: TRBJ2-1
CDR3nt: TGTGCCAGCAGCAAAGGGAGGTACAATGAGCAGTTCTTC
CDR3aa: CASSKGRYNEQFF

v_gene: TRBV6-4
d_gene: NA
abundance: NA
j_gene: TRBJ2-4
CDR3nt: TGTGCCAGCAGTGACCAACCGGCGGAAGGGACCAAAAACATTCAGTACTTC
CDR3aa: CASSDQPAEGTKNIQYF

v_gene: TRBV28
d_gene: NA
abundance: NA
j_gene: TRBJ1-2
CDR3nt: TGTGCCAGCAGTACCAGACAAACTTATGTAGCTAACTATGGCTACACCTTC
CDR3aa: CASSTRQTYVANYGYTF

v_gene: TRBV9
d_gene: NA
abundance: NA
j_gene: TRBJ1-5
CDR3nt: TGTGCCAGCAGCGTAGAGGTGAATCAGCCCCAGCATTTT
CDR3aa: CASSVEVNQPQHF

v_gene: TRBV28
d_gene: TRBD2
abundance: NA
j_gene: TRBJ2-5
CDR3nt: TGTGCCAGCACCACTGGGACTAGCGCCCTGGGGGAGCAGTACTTC
CDR3aa: CASTTGTSALGEQYF

v_gene: TRBV7-9
d_gene: NA
abundance: NA
j_gene: TRBJ1-1
CDR3nt: TGTGCCAGCGCCGAGAACACTGAAGCTTTCTTT
CDR3aa: CASAENTEAFF

v_gene: TRBV27
d_gene: NA
abundance: NA
j_gene: TRBJ1-2
CDR3nt: TGTGCCAGCAGTTTATTGGCGGGGAATAGGTATGGCTACACCTTC
CDR3aa: CASSLLAGNRYGYTF

v_gene: TRBV12-5
d_gene: NA
abundance: NA
j_gene: TRBJ2-1
CDR3nt: TGTGCTAGTGGTTTGACCCTAGCGAGAGCCTACAATGAGCAGTTCTTC
CDR3aa: CASGLTLARAYNEQFF